This T cell receptor (beta chain) was observed in a study of blood T cell repertoires in COVID-19. Study in general: Specimens from acute and convalescent COVID-19 originated in the United States, Italy and Spain.

In the source study's methods: From reference gene primer amplification, estimates of nucleated cell counts were derived. Sequencing was performed with immunoSEQ multiplex PCR; in TCRdb, only in-frame clones are kept and a portion is missing. V and J calls and clone size are those listed in that table; D and trimming were worked out from the DNA. In the table there are 150,000 to 200,000 clones, approximately 83% of which are singletons. Germline V gives CDR1 MDHEN, CDR2 SYDVKM. V lost 9 bases and J lost 2; bases outside the gene matches: 6. CDR3 length equals 13 residues. The participants were between about 18 and 90 years old and came from under 25 US areas. Exposed enrollees had met someone with a PCR-confirmed or clinician-diagnosed COVID-19 case at some point within the 2 weeks before study entry.

The chain links TRBV28 to TRBJ2-7; 8 nucleotides agree with TRBD1. Sequencing used PBMCs or T cells enriched from blood (not recorded which). This TCR was sampled from a man between 65 and 85 years old who had been exposed to COVID-19. In DNA form, the CDR3 reads TGTGCCAGTCAGGGGGCGGACGCCTACGAGCAGTACTTC. Amino acids: CASQGADAYEQYF.